This record looks at one T cell receptor (beta chain) sequence and its context. The target antigen is unknown. A second roughly 6 to 12 cycle PCR used barcoded and J-beta primers. TCRdb reprocessed the 5' RACE reads with MiXCR, giving one entry per CDR3 protein. The sample carries around 1.5 million distinct CDR3 sequences, around 59% recorded once. This specimen belongs to a study of blood T cells in healthy people across ages. Study overall: Capturing about one barcoded beta molecule per two T cells was achieved by template switching. General study findings and limits: Bulk PBMC profiling left naive and antigen-experienced comparisons inconclusive. Strong correlation was found linking TCR beta diversity to naive T cell percentage. Fewer expanded clones and more diversity marked long-lived versus aged donors.

J lost 10 bases, V lost 5 bases, and 6 bases had no gene match. Germline CDR1 MNHEY, CDR2 SVGAGI. The CDR3 spans 13 residues. The rearrangement links TRBV6-5 to TRBJ1-1; TRBD1 aligns across 11 bases. Specimen: blood. The receptor's source is a man younger than 30 in good health. CDR3 nucleotides: TGTGCCAGCAGTACTGGACAGGGGGCGGCAGCTTTCTTT. The encoded protein is CASSTGQGAAAFF.